This TCR beta chain originates from a study of post-analysis software for immune sequencing data. Notes on the study in general: Controls showed lower frequencies than patients for 4 or 5 TRBV segments, and TRBV5-6, TRBV5-1 and TRBV20-1 were among these.

Germline V CDR1 and CDR2: SGHTA, FQGNSA. CDR3 length equals 14 residues. Unique molecular identifiers were carried by the TCR beta cDNA libraries. TCRdb re-derived calls from the PCR reads in MiXCR, one entry per CDR3 protein. The sample carries hundreds of thousands of distinct CDR3 sequences, 40% to 50% recorded once. On this clonotype itself: Its antigen is as yet unknown.

The V call is TRBV7-2, the J call TRBJ2-4; TRBD1 is a possible D gene (6 bases). The J call may be in error: the DNA end matches TRBJ2-7 better. The sample was blood. This TCR was sampled from a girl between 10 and 17 years old with multiple sclerosis. As DNA, the CDR3 is TGTGCCAGCAGCTTATACAGGGTCGGGGACGAGCAGTACTTC. The encoded protein is CASSLYRVGDEQYF.